This T cell receptor beta chain was captured by sequencing in a study of cytomegalovirus exposure and HLA in healthy donors. PCR used 60 Vbeta primers and 13 Jbeta primers. Repertoires were generated with immunoSEQ multiplex PCR, while TCRdb's copy carries only in-frame clones and drops some. This table has 49,000 or so clones, around 85% appearing once. Study-wide findings and caveats: TCR beta V- and J-gene trimming, according to a later analysis, was linked to a missense DCLRE1C variant. Among TCR beta chains, those listed as cytomegalovirus-associated numbered about 160. CMV serostatus was the only immune exposure information that was available. The authors considered a cluster of highly shared sequence variants likely to be a sequencing artifact.

Concerning this clone: What it recognizes is unknown.

V gave up 5 bases and J gave up 1 base; unmatched junction bases: 14. Germline V gives CDR1 SGHRS, CDR2 YFSETQ. This CDR3 spans 17 amino acids. The TCR was taken from a boy aged 5-17 years in good health and CMV-seropositive. The chain employs TRBV5-1 and TRBJ2-7; TRBD2 matches at 8 bases. Source material: PBMCs. The CDR3 region has the DNA TGCGCCAGCAGAGCAATCGGACCGGGAGGGAGTTCCTACGAGCAGTACTTC. It specifies CASRAIGPGGSSYEQYF.